A single sample is the source of the 15 T cell receptor beta chains below, sequenced in a study of identical twins. TCRdb reprocessed the 5' RACE reads with MiXCR, giving one entry per CDR3 protein. The sample has 450,000 or so distinct CDR3 sequences, more than 20% seen once. The data were also submitted as part of a second study, on T cells expressing NK-cell markers.

What was sequenced was CD4+ T cells sorted from blood. These receptors were obtained from a woman under 30 in good health.

This sequence joins TRBV7-9 and TRBJ2-7; unclear D gene. Looked up from germline, CDR1 is SEHNR and CDR2 is FQNEAQ (reference sequence). CDR3 length: 13 residues. CDR3 residues: CAIRTETVYEQYF. DNA for the CDR3: TGTGCGATTAGGACCGAGACGGTCTACGAGCAGTACTTC.

The chain joins TRBV5-5 to TRBJ1-4, with a tentative D call TRBD1 (6 bases). Per germline, CDR1 SGHKS and CDR2 YYEKEE (reference sequence). V lost 0 bases and J 7 bases, leaving 13 bases between the germline ends. The CDR3 consists of 15 residues. The CDR3, as DNA: TGTGCCAGCAGCTTGGAGACAGGAGGGCGTGAAAAACTGTTTTTT. This gives the protein CASSLETGGREKLFF.

This clonotype was counted a few times. V is TRBV6-1 and J is TRBJ2-2, with a possible D match to TRBD2 (7 bases). V dropped 6 bases and J dropped 3 bases, with 14 bases sitting between them. The CDR3 totals 15 residues. Germline V gene lookup returns CDR1 MNHNS and CDR2 SASEGT. This CDR3 reads CASRPPGGHTGELFF. The CDR3 DNA sequence: TGTGCCAGCAGACCCCCGGGGGGCCACACCGGGGAGCTGTTTTTT.

The chain carries TRBV20-1 and TRBJ1-6; 7 nucleotides match TRBD1. The CDR3 contains 15 residues. Trimming took 6 bases from V and 9 from J; bases not matched to a gene: 14. Germline V gene data show CDR1 as DFQATT and CDR2 as SNEGSKA (reference sequence). The CDR3 DNA reads TGCAGTGCCACGTCAGGGGGGCAGCGTGGTTCACCCCTCCACTTT. Translating gives CSATSGGQRGSPLHF.

This clonotype was observed a few times. The chain recombines TRBV5-1 with TRBJ2-5, with D perhaps TRBD2 (6 bases). Germline-derived CDR1 and CDR2 are SGHRS and YFSETQ. The CDR3 totals 18 residues. Trimming removed 4 bases from V and 5 bases from J, with 27 bases in between. This CDR3 is CASSMKGGFQDRTETQYF. For the CDR3, the DNA is TGCGCCAGCAGCATGAAGGGAGGTTTTCAGGATCGGACGGAGACCCAGTACTTC.

The rearrangement joins TRBV4-2 to TRBJ2-1; 7 positions match TRBD2. The CDR3 spans 18 residues. Per the germline V gene, CDR1 is LGHNA and CDR2 is YNFKEQ. The V segment lost 3 bases and the J segment 6 bases; nucleotides outside the gene matches: 17. CDR3 sequence (DNA): TGTGCCAGCAGCCACTCAGCGGGGTCTTTAACCCGGATCAATGAGCAGTTCTTC. Amino acid sequence: CASSHSAGSLTRINEQFF.

The rearrangement joins TRBV20-1 to TRBJ2-5; no clear D. Trimming took off 1 base at V and 2 bases at J, with 8 bases between the two ends. Germline-derived CDR1 and CDR2 are DFQATT and SNEGSKA (reference sequence). The CDR3 extends over 13 amino acids. The CDR3 here is CSARGDTQETQYF. CDR3 coding DNA: TGCAGTGCTAGAGGCGACACACAAGAGACCCAGTACTTC.

This chain joins TRBV12-3 or TRBV12-4 and TRBJ2-3; 7 bases align to TRBD1. V gave up 4 bases and J gave up 8 bases; unmatched junction bases: 3. The CDR3 consists of 12 residues. This CDR3 reads CASSSTGTTQYF. The CDR3 DNA sequence: TGTGCCAGCAGTTCGACAGGGACTACGCAGTATTTT.

This chain uses TRBV5-1 with TRBJ2-7; D perhaps matches TRBD2 (7 bases). This CDR3 region has 16 residues. Germline V CDR1 and CDR2: SGHRS, YFSETQ. Trimming pared 0 bases from V and 2 bases from J, leaving 15 bases between. The DNA of the CDR3 is TGCGCCAGCAGCTTGGGTGGGGGGGGGCAACCCTACGAGCAGTACTTC. Amino acid sequence: CASSLGGGGQPYEQYF.

The rearrangement joins TRBV7-9 to TRBJ2-3; weak D call: TRBD2 (6 bases). Trimming shortened V by 2 bases and J by 9 bases, and 12 bases separated the two germline ends. Per the germline V gene, CDR1 is SEHNR and CDR2 is FQNEAQ (reference sequence). The CDR3 runs to 13 residues. The CDR3 region is CASSLLGGGTQYF. Here the CDR3 DNA reads TGTGCCAGCAGCTTACTCGGGGGAGGAACGCAGTATTTT.

This rearrangement joins TRBV9 to TRBJ2-5; D uncertain. The CDR3 has 14 amino acids. V lost 4 bases to trimming and J lost 5 bases, with 15 bases between them. CDR1 and CDR2 (germline): SGDLS, YYNGEE. For the CDR3, the DNA is TGTGCCAGCAGCCCACGTGGGTTTGGGGAGACCCAGTACTTC. Amino acids: CASSPRGFGETQYF. Based on the CDR3 plus reference TRBV9 and TRBJ2-5, the full variable domain is DSGVTQTPKHLITATGQRVTLRCSPRSGDLSVYWYQQSLDQGLQFLIQYYNGEERAKGNILERFSAQQFPDLHSELNLSSLELGDSALYFCASSPRGFGETQYFGPGTRLLVL.

The table lists this clonotype with a few counts. V usage is TRBV4-2 and J usage is TRBJ2-3, with D possibly TRBD1 on 6 matching bases. This CDR3 contains 18 residues. Germline-derived CDR1 and CDR2 are LGHNA and YNFKEQ. Trimming took off 0 bases at V and 7 bases at J, with 23 bases between the two ends. The CDR3 DNA is TGTGCCAGCAGCCAAGAGGACCCCCGTGGGGGCCTCACCTATACGCAGTATTTT. Residues: CASSQEDPRGGLTYTQYF.

This chain joins TRBV7-9 and TRBJ1-1; D is undetermined. The CDR3 consists of 15 residues. Trimming left V 1 base short and J 0 bases short, with 9 bases between. Germline V gene lookup returns CDR1 SEHNR and CDR2 FQNEAQ (reference sequence). The CDR3 bases are TGTGCCAGCAGCTTAGTCGGACGGGTGAACACTGAAGCTTTCTTT. This translates into CASSLVGRVNTEAFF. The whole variable domain, filled in from reference TRBV7-9 and TRBJ1-1, reads DTGVSQNPRHKITKRGQNVTFRCDPISEHNRLYWYRQTLGQGPEFLTYFQNEAQLEKSRLLSDRFSAERPKGSFSTLEIQRTEQGDSAMYLCASSLVGRVNTEAFFGQGTRLTVV.

This clonotype was observed a handful of times. This chain joins TRBV6-5 and TRBJ1-3; TRBD1 is a possible D gene (5 bases). The CDR3 has 18 residues. Germline lookup yields CDR1 MNHEY and CDR2 SVGAGI. Trimming removed 3 bases at V and 4 bases at J, with 22 bases between. CDR3 bases: TGTGCCAGCAGTTATCGGACGCAGCCGGGGGTTCCCGGAAACACCATATATTTT. Residues: CASSYRTQPGVPGNTIYF.

The CDR3 nucleotides are TGTGCTAGTGGTGCCGACAGCTCTGGGGCCAACGTCCTGACTTTC. Residues: CASGADSSGANVLTF. The chain recombines TRBV12-5 with TRBJ2-6, with D possibly matching TRBD1 (5 bases). This CDR3 has 15 residues. The germline CDR1 and CDR2 sequences are LGHNT and FRNRAP. The ends were cut back, 5 bases at V and 0 bases at J, with 8 bases in the middle.